Described below is a single T cell receptor beta chain sequence and its context. These data come from a study of blood T cell repertoires in COVID-19. TCRdb's table, derived via immunoSEQ multiplex PCR, lists solely in-frame clones and lacks some. The profile shows 200,000 to 250,000 clones, about 83% of them singletons. V lost 2 bases and J lost 4; bases outside the gene matches: 0. The CDR3 has 14 amino acids. Germline V gene sequence: CDR1 LNHNV, CDR2 YYDKDF (reference sequence). The source of this sequence is a woman aged 40 to 50 who had recovered from COVID-19. The sequenced sample was PBMCs or T cells enriched from blood (not recorded which). The chain couples TRBV15 to TRBJ2-2; TRBD2 matches at 8 bases. DNA for the CDR3: TGTGCCACCAGCAGACTAGCGGGCACCGGGGAGCTGTTTTTT. The encoded protein is CATSRLAGTGELFF.